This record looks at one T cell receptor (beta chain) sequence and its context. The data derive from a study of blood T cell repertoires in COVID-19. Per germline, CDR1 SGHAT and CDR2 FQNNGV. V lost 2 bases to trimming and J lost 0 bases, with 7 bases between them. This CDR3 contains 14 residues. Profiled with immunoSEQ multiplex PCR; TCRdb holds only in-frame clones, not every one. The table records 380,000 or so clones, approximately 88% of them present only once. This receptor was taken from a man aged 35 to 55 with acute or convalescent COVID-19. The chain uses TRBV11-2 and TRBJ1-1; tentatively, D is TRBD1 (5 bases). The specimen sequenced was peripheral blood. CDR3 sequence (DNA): TGTGCCAGCAGCTTACAGGGTTTGAACACTGAAGCTTTCTTT. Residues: CASSLQGLNTEAFF.